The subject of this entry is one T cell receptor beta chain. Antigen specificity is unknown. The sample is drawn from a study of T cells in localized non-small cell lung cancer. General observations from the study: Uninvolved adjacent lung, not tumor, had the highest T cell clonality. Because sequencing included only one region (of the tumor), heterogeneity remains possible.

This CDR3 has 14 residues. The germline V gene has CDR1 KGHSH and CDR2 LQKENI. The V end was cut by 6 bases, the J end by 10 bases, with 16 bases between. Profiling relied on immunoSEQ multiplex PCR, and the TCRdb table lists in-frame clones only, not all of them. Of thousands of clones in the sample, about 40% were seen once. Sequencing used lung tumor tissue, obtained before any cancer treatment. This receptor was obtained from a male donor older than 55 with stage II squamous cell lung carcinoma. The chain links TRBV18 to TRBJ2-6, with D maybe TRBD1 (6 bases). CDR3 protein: CASSLVQGFNVLTF. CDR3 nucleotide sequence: TGTGCCAGCTCGCTTGTACAGGGTTTTAACGTCCTGACTTTC.